This T cell receptor beta chain was sequenced in a study of neurological immune-mediated disorders. There are many counts of this clonotype. The CDR3 contains 13 residues. Trimming shortened V by 6 bases and J by 10 bases, and 19 bases separated the two germline ends. Germline loops: CDR1 SQVTM, CDR2 ANQGSEA. TCRdb called the 5' RACE reads again in MiXCR, with one record for every CDR3 protein. The sample holds around 64,000 distinct CDR3 sequences, around 3% seen once. The sequencing input was PBMCs. The receptor was derived from a woman in her forties or fifties with multiple sclerosis. The chain has TRBV29-1 and TRBJ2-1, with D possibly being TRBD1 or TRBD2 (6 bases each). The CDR3 loop reads CSVSTGSAGEQFF. The CDR3 DNA reads as TGCAGCGTATCGACAGGATCGGCGGGGGAGCAGTTCTTC.